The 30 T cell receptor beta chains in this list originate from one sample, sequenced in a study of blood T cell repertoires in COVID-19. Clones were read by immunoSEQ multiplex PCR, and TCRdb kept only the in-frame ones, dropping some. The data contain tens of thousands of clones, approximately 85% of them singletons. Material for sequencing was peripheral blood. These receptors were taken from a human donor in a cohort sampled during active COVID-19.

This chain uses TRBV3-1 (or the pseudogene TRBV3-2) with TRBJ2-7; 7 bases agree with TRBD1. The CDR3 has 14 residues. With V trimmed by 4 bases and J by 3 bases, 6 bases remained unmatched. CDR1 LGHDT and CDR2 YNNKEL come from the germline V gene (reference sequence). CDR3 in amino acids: CASSLDRVLYEQYF. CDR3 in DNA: TGTGCCAGCAGCCTCGACAGGGTACTCTACGAGCAGTACTTC.

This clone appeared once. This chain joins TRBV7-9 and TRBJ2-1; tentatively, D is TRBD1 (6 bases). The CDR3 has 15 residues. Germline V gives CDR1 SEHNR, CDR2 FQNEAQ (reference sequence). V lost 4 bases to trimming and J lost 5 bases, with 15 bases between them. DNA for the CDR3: TGTGCCAGCAGCTCGGACAGAAGAAAAAACAATGAGCAGTTCTTC. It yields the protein CASSSDRRKNNEQFF.

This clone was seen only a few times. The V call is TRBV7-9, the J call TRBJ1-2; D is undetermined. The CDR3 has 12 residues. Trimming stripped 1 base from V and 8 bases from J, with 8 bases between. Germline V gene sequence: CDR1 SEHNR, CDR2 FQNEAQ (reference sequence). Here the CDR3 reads CASSLGLWGYTF. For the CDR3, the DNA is TGTGCCAGCAGCTTAGGCCTATGGGGCTACACCTTC.

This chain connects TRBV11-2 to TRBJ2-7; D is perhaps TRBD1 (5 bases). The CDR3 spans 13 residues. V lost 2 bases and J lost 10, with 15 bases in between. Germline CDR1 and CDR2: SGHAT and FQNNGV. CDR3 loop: CASSLRPEGAQYF. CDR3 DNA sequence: TGTGCCAGCAGCTTAAGGCCGGAAGGGGCCCAGTACTTC. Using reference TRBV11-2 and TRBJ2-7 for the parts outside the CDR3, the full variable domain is EAGVAQSPRYKIIEKRQSVAFWCNPISGHATLYWYQQILGQGPKLLIQFQNNGVVDDSQLPKDRFSAERLKGVDSTLKIQPAKLEDSAVYLCASSLRPEGAQYFGPGTRLTVT.

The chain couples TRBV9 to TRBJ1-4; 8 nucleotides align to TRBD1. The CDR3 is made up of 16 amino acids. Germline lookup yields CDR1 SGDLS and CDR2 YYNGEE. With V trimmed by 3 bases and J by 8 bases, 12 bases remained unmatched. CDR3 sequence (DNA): TGTGCCAGCAGCGAGGCCCCGACAGGGGTTCGGGAAAAACTGTTTTTT. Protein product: CASSEAPTGVREKLFF.

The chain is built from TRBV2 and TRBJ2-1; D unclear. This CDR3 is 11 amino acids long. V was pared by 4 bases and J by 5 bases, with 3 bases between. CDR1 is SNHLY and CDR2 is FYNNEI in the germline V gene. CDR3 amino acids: CASSGDNEQFF. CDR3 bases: TGTGCCAGCAGTGGAGACAATGAGCAGTTCTTC. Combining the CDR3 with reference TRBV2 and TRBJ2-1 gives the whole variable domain EPEVTQTPSHQVTQMGQEVILRCVPISNHLYFYWYRQILGQKVEFLVSFYNNEISEKSEIFDDQFSVERPDGSNFTLKIRSTKLEDSAMYFCASSGDNEQFFGPGTRLTVL.

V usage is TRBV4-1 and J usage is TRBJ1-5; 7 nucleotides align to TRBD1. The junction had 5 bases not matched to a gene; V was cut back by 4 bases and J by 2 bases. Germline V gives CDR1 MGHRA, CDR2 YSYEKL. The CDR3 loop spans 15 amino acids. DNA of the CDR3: TGCGCCAGCAGCCCTAGACAGGGTGGCAATCAGCCCCAGCATTTT. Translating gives CASSPRQGGNQPQHF.

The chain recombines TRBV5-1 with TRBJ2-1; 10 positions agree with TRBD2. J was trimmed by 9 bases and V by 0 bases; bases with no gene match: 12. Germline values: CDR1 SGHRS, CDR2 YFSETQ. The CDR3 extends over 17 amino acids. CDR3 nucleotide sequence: TGCGCCAGCAGCTTGGGGGGCGGGCTAGCGGGAGCTGGTGAGCAGTTCTTC. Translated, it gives CASSLGGGLAGAGEQFF. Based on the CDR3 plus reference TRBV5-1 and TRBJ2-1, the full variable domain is KAGVTQTPRYLIKTRGQQVTLSCSPISGHRSVSWYQQTPGQGLQFLFEYFSETQRNKGNFPGRFSGRQFSNSRSEMNVSTLELGDSALYLCASSLGGGLAGAGEQFFGPGTRLTVL.

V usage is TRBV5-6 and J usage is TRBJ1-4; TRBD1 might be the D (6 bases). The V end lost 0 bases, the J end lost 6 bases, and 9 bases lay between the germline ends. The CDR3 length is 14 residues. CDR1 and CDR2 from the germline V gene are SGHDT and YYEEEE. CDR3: CASSLDREDEKLFF. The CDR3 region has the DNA TGTGCCAGCAGCTTGGACAGGGAAGATGAAAAACTGTTTTTT.

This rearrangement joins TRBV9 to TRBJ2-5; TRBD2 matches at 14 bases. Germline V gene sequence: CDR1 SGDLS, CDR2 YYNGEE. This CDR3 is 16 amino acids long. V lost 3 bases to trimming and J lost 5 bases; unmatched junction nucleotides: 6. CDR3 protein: CASSATSGGAGETQYF. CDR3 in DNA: TGTGCCAGCAGCGCGACTAGCGGGGGGGCCGGCGAGACCCAGTACTTC. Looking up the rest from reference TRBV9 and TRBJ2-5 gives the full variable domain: DSGVTQTPKHLITATGQRVTLRCSPRSGDLSVYWYQQSLDQGLQFLIQYYNGEERAKGNILERFSAQQFPDLHSELNLSSLELGDSALYFCASSATSGGAGETQYFGPGTRLLVL.

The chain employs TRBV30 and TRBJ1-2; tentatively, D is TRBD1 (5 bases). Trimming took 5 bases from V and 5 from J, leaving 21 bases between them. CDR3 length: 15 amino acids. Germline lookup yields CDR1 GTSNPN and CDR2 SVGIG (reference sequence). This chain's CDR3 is CAWDPGEGRPYGYTF. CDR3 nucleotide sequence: TGTGCCTGGGACCCCGGGGAGGGGAGGCCGTATGGCTACACCTTC.

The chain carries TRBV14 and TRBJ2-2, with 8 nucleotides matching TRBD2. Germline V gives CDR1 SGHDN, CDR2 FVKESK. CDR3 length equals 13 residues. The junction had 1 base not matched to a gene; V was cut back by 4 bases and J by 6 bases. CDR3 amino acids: CASSRGLAGELFF. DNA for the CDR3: TGTGCCAGCAGCCGGGGACTAGCCGGGGAGCTGTTTTTT.

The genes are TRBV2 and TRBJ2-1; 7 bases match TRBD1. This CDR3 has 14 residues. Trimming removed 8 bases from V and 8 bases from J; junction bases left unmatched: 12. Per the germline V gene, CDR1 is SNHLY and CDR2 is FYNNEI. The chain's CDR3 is CASSAGGRFDEQFF. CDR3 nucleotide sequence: TGTGCCAGCTCGGCAGGGGGTCGTTTTGATGAGCAGTTCTTC.

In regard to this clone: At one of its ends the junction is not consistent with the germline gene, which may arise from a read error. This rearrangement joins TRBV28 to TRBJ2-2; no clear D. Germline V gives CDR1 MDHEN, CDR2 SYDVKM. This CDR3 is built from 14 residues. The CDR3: CTSYLLSNTGELFF. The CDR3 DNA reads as TGTACCAGCTACCTACTCTCGAACACCGGGGAGCTGTTTTTT. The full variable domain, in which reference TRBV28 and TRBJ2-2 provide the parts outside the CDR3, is DVKVTQSSRYLVKRTGEKVFLECVQDMDHENMFWYRQDPGLGLRLIYFSYDVKMKEKGDIPEGYSVSREKKERFSLILESASTNQTSMYLCTSYLLSNTGELFFGEGSRLTVL.

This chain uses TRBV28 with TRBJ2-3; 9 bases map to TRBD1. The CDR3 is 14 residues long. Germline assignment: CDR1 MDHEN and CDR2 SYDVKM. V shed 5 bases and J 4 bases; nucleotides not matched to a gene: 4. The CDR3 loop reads CASSLDRGSDTQYF. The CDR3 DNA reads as TGTGCCAGCAGTCTCGACAGGGGGTCAGATACGCAGTATTTT.

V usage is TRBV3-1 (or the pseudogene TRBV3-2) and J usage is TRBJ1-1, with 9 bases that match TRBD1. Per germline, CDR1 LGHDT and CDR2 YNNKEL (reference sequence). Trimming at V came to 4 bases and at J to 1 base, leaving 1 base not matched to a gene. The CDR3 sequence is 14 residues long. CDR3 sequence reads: CASSRDRENTEAFF. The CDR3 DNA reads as TGTGCCAGCAGCCGGGACAGGGAGAACACTGAAGCTTTCTTT.

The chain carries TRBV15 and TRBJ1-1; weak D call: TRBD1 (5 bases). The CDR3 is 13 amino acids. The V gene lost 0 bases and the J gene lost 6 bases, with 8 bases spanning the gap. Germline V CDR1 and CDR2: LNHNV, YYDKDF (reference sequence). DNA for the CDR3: TGTGCCACCAGCAGAGATCTGACAGCTGAAGCTTTCTTT. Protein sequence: CATSRDLTAEAFF.

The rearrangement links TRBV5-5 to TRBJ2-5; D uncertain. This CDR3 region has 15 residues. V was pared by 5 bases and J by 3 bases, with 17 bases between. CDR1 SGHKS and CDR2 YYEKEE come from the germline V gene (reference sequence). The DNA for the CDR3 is TGTGCCAGCAGGCCATTACTGGCGGCTGAAGAGACCCAGTACTTC. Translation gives CASRPLLAAEETQYF.

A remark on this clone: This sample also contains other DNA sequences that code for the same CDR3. DNA for the CDR3: TGTGCCAGCAGCCTAAGGACAGGGGAGGATTCACCCCTCCACTTT. Translation gives CASSLRTGEDSPLHF. The chain links TRBV9 to TRBJ1-6, with 9 positions matching TRBD1. The CDR3 extends over 15 amino acids. V lost 4 bases to trimming and J lost 8 bases; unmatched junction nucleotides: 7. Germline assignment: CDR1 SGDLS and CDR2 YYNGEE.

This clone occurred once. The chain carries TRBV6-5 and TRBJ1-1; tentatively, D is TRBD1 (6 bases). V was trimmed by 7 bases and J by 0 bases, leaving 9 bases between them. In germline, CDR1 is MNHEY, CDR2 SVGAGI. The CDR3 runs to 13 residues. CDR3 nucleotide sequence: TGTGCCAGCACCGAGGGGGTGAACACTGAAGCTTTCTTT. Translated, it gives CASTEGVNTEAFF.

Here the CDR3 reads CASSPVSDTQYF. The CDR3 DNA reads TGTGCCAGCAGCCCCGTTTCAGATACGCAGTATTTT. The J gene is TRBJ2-3, the V gene TRBV3-1 (or the pseudogene TRBV3-2), with no clear D. Between the trimmed V and J ends, which lost 4 bases and 4 bases, there was a span of 6 bases. This CDR3 region has 12 residues. Germline-derived CDR1 and CDR2 are LGHDT and YNNKEL (reference sequence).

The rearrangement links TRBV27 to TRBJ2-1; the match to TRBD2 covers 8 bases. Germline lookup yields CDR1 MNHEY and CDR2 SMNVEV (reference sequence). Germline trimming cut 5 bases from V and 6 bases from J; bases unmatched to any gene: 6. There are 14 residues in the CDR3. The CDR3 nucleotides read TGTGCCAGCAGTCTTGAGCGGGAGATCAATGAGCAGTTCTTC. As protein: CASSLEREINEQFF.

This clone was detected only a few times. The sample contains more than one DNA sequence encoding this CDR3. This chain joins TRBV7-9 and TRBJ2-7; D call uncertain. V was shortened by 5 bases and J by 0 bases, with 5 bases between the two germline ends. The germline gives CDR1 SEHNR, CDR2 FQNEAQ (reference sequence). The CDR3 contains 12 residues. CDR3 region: CASSLSSYEQYF. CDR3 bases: TGTGCCAGCAGCCTGAGCTCCTACGAGCAGTACTTC. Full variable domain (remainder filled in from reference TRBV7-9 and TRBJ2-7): DTGVSQNPRHKITKRGQNVTFRCDPISEHNRLYWYRQTLGQGPEFLTYFQNEAQLEKSRLLSDRFSAERPKGSFSTLEIQRTEQGDSAMYLCASSLSSYEQYFGPGTRLTVT.

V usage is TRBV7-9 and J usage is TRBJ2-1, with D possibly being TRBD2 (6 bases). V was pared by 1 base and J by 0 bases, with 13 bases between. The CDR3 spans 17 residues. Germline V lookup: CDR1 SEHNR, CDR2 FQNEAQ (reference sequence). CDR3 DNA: TGTGCCAGCAGCTTAGGACTAGTCCGTCTCTCCTACAATGAGCAGTTCTTC. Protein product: CASSLGLVRLSYNEQFF.

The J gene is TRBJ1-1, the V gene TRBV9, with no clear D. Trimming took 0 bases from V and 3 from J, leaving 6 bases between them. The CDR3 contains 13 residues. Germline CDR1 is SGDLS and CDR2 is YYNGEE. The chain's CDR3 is CASSVGSYTEAFF. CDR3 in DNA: TGTGCCAGCAGCGTAGGCAGTTACACTGAAGCTTTCTTT.

In DNA, the CDR3 is TGTGCCAGCAGTTTAAGCGGGGGGCCGTACAATGAGCAGTTCTTC. Translation: CASSLSGGPYNEQFF. The rearrangement links TRBV27 to TRBJ2-1, with 9 nucleotides matching TRBD2. Looked up from germline, CDR1 is MNHEY and CDR2 is SMNVEV (reference sequence). The CDR3 sequence is 15 residues long. The J segment lost 4 bases and the V segment lost 2 bases, leaving 3 bases of the junction unmatched.

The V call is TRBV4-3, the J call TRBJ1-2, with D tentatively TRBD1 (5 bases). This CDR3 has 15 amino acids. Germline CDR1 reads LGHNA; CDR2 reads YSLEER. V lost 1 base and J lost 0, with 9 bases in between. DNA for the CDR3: TGCGCCAGCAGCCAAGGGACACAGACTAACTATGGCTACACCTTC. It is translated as CASSQGTQTNYGYTF.

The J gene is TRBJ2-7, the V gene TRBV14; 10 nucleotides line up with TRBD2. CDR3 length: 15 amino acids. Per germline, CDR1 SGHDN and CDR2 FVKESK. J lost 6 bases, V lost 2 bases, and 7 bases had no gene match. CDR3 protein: CASSQLTSGIGEQYF. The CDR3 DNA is TGTGCCAGCAGCCAACTCACTAGCGGGATCGGCGAGCAGTACTTC.

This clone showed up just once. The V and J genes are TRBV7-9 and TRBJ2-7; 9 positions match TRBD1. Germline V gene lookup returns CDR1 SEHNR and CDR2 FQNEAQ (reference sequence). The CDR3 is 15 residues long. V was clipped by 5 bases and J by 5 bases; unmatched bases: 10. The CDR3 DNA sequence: TGTGCCAGCAGCCGACGGACAGGGGTCATCAACGAGCAGTACTTC. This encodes CASSRRTGVINEQYF.

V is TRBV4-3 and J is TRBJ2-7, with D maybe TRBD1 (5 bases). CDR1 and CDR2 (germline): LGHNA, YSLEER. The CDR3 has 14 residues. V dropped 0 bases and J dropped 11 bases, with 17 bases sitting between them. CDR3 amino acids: CASSQEPTQGVEYF. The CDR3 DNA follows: TGCGCCAGCAGCCAAGAGCCCACCCAAGGGGTGGAGTACTTC.